This entry lists 24 T cell receptor beta chains sequenced from one sample in a study of T cell repertoires in cytomegalovirus infection. Their specific antigens are unknown. Via MiXCR, TCRdb re-called the reads, giving one row per CDR3 protein. Of 700,000 to 950,000 distinct CDR3 sequences listed, 30% to 35% are singletons. This material consisted of cultured CD8+ T cells from PBMCs, taken from culture after CMV antigen stimulation. The source of these receptors is a human donor in good health (CMV status not recorded). Some clones in this sample may be carry-over from other donors' samples.

This clonotype was counted between two and nine times. The CDR3 here is CAISIYVDRSNTEAFF. The CDR3 nucleotides are TGTGCCATCAGTATATACGTGGACAGATCGAACACTGAAGCTTTCTTT. The chain has TRBV10-3 and TRBJ1-1; a possible D gene is TRBD1 (6 bases). Trimming took off 5 bases at V and 1 base at J, with 17 bases between the two ends. Germline V CDR1 and CDR2: ENHRY, SYGVKD. CDR3 size: 16 residues.

V usage is TRBV7-9 and J usage is TRBJ2-1; 11 bases fit TRBD2. The V gene's germline CDR1 is SEHNR and CDR2 FQNEAQ (reference sequence). With V trimmed by 0 bases and J by 9 bases, 1 base remained unmatched. There are 14 residues in the CDR3. CDR3 in DNA: TGTGCCAGCAGCTTAGCACTAGCGGGGGTTGAGCAGTTCTTC. This codes for CASSLALAGVEQFF.

The chain carries TRBV4-1 and TRBJ1-1, with D maybe TRBD1 (5 bases). The CDR3 runs 16 residues. The germline V gene encodes CDR1 MGHRA and CDR2 YSYEKL. The ends were cut back, 0 bases at V and 0 bases at J, with 11 bases in the middle. The CDR3 coding sequence is TGCGCCAGCAGCCAAGATCCGGCAGGGATGAACACTGAAGCTTTCTTT. It yields the protein CASSQDPAGMNTEAFF.

The rearrangement links TRBV6-1 to TRBJ1-1, with D perhaps TRBD1 (5 bases). Looked up from germline, CDR1 is MNHNS and CDR2 is SASEGT. The CDR3 runs to 14 residues. V was shortened by 7 bases and J by 0 bases, with 12 bases between the two germline ends. CDR3 DNA: TGTGCCAGCAAGGGGAAGCCCATGAACACTGAAGCTTTCTTT. Translated: CASKGKPMNTEAFF.

The chain is built from TRBV20-1 and TRBJ2-7, with a tentative D call TRBD1 (7 bases). This CDR3 has 15 amino acids. CDR1 and CDR2 (germline): DFQATT, SNEGSKA (reference sequence). V lost 0 bases to trimming and J lost 2 bases, with 14 bases between them. In DNA, the CDR3 is TGCAGTGCTAGAGAGGTGGAGGGGGCAACCTACGAGCAGTACTTC. As protein: CSAREVEGATYEQYF.

This clonotype was observed at least ten times. J is TRBJ2-4 and V is TRBV7-2; D uncertain. The CDR3 is 16 residues long. Trimming took 0 bases from V and 1 from J, leaving 10 bases between them. Looked up from germline, CDR1 is SGHTA and CDR2 is FQGNSA. CDR3: CASSLAVSVAKNIQYF. CDR3 nucleotides: TGTGCCAGCAGCTTAGCGGTCTCCGTTGCCAAAAACATTCAGTACTTC.

The chain employs TRBV7-8 and TRBJ2-2, with 7 bases identical to TRBD1. This CDR3 region has 12 residues. Per the germline V gene, CDR1 is SGHVS and CDR2 is FQNEAQ. V lost 11 bases to trimming and J lost 2 bases; unmatched junction nucleotides: 2. CDR3 protein: CAQGVNTGELFF. In nucleotides, the CDR3 is TGTGCCCAGGGGGTAAACACCGGGGAGCTGTTTTTT.

The chain couples TRBV5-5 to TRBJ2-7; tentatively, D is TRBD1 (7 bases). V was trimmed by 3 bases and J by 3 bases, leaving 16 bases between them. Germline lookup yields CDR1 SGHKS and CDR2 YYEKEE (reference sequence). CDR3 length: 15 amino acids. CDR3 loop: CASSSWRDRHYEQYF. The CDR3 region has the DNA TGTGCCAGCAGCTCCTGGAGGGACAGACACTACGAGCAGTACTTC.

This clonotype has a single count. This chain connects TRBV27 to TRBJ2-1; D unclear. Trimming removed 5 bases at V and 5 bases at J, with 13 bases between. Looked up from germline, CDR1 is MNHEY and CDR2 is SMNVEV (reference sequence). The CDR3 extends over 14 amino acids. The CDR3: CASSLAVADNEQFF. Written as DNA, the CDR3 is TGTGCCAGCAGTCTCGCAGTGGCCGACAATGAGCAGTTCTTC.

There are a few counts of this clonotype. This chain connects TRBV10-2 to TRBJ2-5; no clear D gene. The CDR3 is 15 residues long. Germline V gene lookup returns CDR1 WSHSY and CDR2 SAAADI. The V and J ends lost 5 bases and 0 bases respectively, with 13 bases between them. The CDR3 sequence is CASSLTYTYQETQYF. As DNA, the CDR3 is TGCGCCAGCAGTTTGACTTACACGTACCAAGAGACCCAGTACTTC.

The DNA for the CDR3 is TGCAGTGCTAGCGGCCCTGTTTCGGACACTGAAGCTTTCTTT. It encodes CSASGPVSDTEAFF. The V gene is TRBV20-1, the J gene TRBJ1-1; the D is unclear. V gave up 3 bases and J gave up 3 bases, with 14 bases separating them. Per the germline V gene, CDR1 is DFQATT and CDR2 is SNEGSKA (reference sequence). This CDR3 comprises 14 residues.

The gene calls are TRBV12-3 or TRBV12-4 and TRBJ2-1; D is unclear. Trimming removed 2 bases from V and 6 bases from J, with 8 bases in between. The CDR3 sequence is 13 residues long. CDR3: CASSLLPLNEQFF. The CDR3 DNA is TGTGCCAGCAGTTTATTACCGCTCAATGAGCAGTTCTTC.

A single count supports this clonotype. The genes are TRBV19 and TRBJ1-5; D is ambiguous. Trimming stripped 7 bases from V and 3 bases from J, with 7 bases between. The CDR3 consists of 12 residues. Germline V CDR1 and CDR2: LNHDA, SQIVND (reference sequence). Here the CDR3 DNA reads TGTGCCAGTACCGGCCCCAATCAGCCCCAGCATTTT. Translation gives CASTGPNQPQHF.

This clonotype was seen a handful of times. V is TRBV12-3 or TRBV12-4 and J is TRBJ1-2; 7 nucleotides line up with TRBD1. Trimming cost V 3 bases and J 7 bases; bases outside gene matches: 11. This CDR3 spans 15 amino acids. The CDR3 region is CASSLSSGGFFGYTF. CDR3 nucleotide sequence: TGTGCCAGCAGTTTGTCTTCAGGGGGGTTCTTTGGCTACACCTTC.

This clonotype was detected many times. The genes are TRBV7-6 and TRBJ2-1; tentatively, D is TRBD2 (8 bases). The CDR3 runs to 16 residues. The germline gives CDR1 SGHVS, CDR2 FNYEAQ. V gave up 1 base and J gave up 7 bases, with 17 bases separating them. This chain's CDR3 is CASSLGRGDRDNEQFF. The CDR3 DNA reads as TGTGCCAGCAGCTTAGGGCGGGGGGACAGAGATAATGAGCAGTTCTTC.

This chain uses TRBV12-3 or TRBV12-4 with TRBJ2-1; the D is unclear. V lost 4 bases and J lost 4, with 11 bases in between. The CDR3 consists of 14 residues. In DNA form, the CDR3 reads TGTGCCAGCAGTTACCCCCCTAGGTACAATGAGCAGTTCTTC. This encodes CASSYPPRYNEQFF.

This clonotype was detected a few times. V is TRBV12-5 and J is TRBJ2-2, with 8 bases that match TRBD1. The germline V gene has CDR1 LGHNT and CDR2 FRNRAP. The CDR3 runs to 17 residues. V gave up 3 bases and J gave up 1 base; unmatched junction bases: 7. Written as DNA, the CDR3 is TGTGCTAGTGGTTTCTACGCAGGGGGCTTGAACACCGGGGAGCTGTTTTTT. The encoded protein is CASGFYAGGLNTGELFF.

The sample holds a few counts of this clonotype. The chain uses TRBV7-6 and TRBJ2-2; D not certain. The V and J ends lost 1 base and 0 bases respectively, with 6 bases between them. From germline, CDR1 is SGHVS and CDR2 FNYEAQ. The CDR3 extends over 15 amino acids. DNA for the CDR3: TGTGCCAGCAGCTTAGACCCCCCGAACACCGGGGAGCTGTTTTTT. Translation gives CASSLDPPNTGELFF.

This clonotype has at least ten counts. One junction end does not reproduce the germline sequence, and a read error may be involved. The chain joins TRBV19 to TRBJ1-5; D not resolved. This CDR3 spans 16 amino acids. CDR1 is LNHDA, CDR2 SQIVND, per germline (reference sequence). The CDR3 sequence: CASSIIRDSSYQPQHF. The DNA of the CDR3 is TGTGCCAGTAGTATCATCAGAGACTCTAGCTATCAGCCCCAGCATTTT.

The chain joins TRBV27 to TRBJ1-2, with D possibly matching TRBD1 (6 bases). The germline V gene encodes CDR1 MNHEY and CDR2 SMNVEV (reference sequence). V lost 6 bases and J lost 10, with 18 bases in between. This CDR3 region has 13 residues. In DNA, the CDR3 is TGTGCCAGCAGGTTGGACAGTGCTTCCGACTACACCTTC. It codes for CASRLDSASDYTF.

The chain combines TRBV6-5 with TRBJ2-2; possible D gene TRBD1, 6 bases. The germline CDR1 and CDR2 sequences are MNHEY and SVGAGI. CDR3 length: 15 residues. Trimming took 5 bases from V and 6 from J, leaving 16 bases between them. The CDR3 loop reads CASSIQVGAAGELFF. CDR3 in DNA: TGTGCCAGCAGTATACAGGTGGGGGCGGCCGGGGAGCTGTTTTTT.

In its sample, this clonotype was seen once. The chain employs TRBV28 and TRBJ1-6; D ambiguous. Germline assignment: CDR1 MDHEN and CDR2 SYDVKM. The CDR3 is 15 residues long. The V gene lost 6 bases and the J gene lost 9 bases, with 18 bases spanning the gap. The CDR3 coding sequence is TGTGCCAGCAGGCAAGTAACGGAGAGTGGTTCACCCCTCCACTTT. Translated, it gives CASRQVTESGSPLHF.

This clonotype appeared a few times. The CDR3 region is CASSQEIPSGDYGYTF. The CDR3 DNA reads as TGCGCCAGCAGCCAAGAAATTCCCTCAGGGGACTATGGCTACACCTTC. The gene calls are TRBV4-1 and TRBJ1-2; possibly TRBD1 for D (6 bases). Germline lookup yields CDR1 MGHRA and CDR2 YSYEKL. V was shortened by 0 bases and J by 3 bases, with 14 bases between the two germline ends. This CDR3 is 16 amino acids long.

The gene calls are TRBV24-1 and TRBJ2-2; D remains unclear. This CDR3 contains 12 residues. V lost 4 bases, J lost 10 bases, and 9 bases lay in between. In germline, CDR1 is KGHDR, CDR2 SFDVKD. The DNA for the CDR3 is TGTGCCACCAGTGAGAGGACCCTGGAGCTGTTTTTT. This translates into CATSERTLELFF.